Described below is a single T cell receptor beta chain sequence and its context. The sample is drawn from a study of T cell clusters in autoimmune cytopenias. This CDR3 has 13 residues. Per germline, CDR1 DFQATT and CDR2 SNEGSKA (reference sequence). TRB amplification used approximately 250 ng of peripheral blood genomic DNA. Multiplex touch-down PCR amplified TRB using TRB-A and TRB-B pools in one tube. TCRdb reprocessed the multiplex PCR reads and keeps a single row for each CDR3 protein, giving no DNA. This sample carries 9,500 to 15,000 distinct CDR3 sequences, with 2.5% to 4% going to the ten biggest clones. This sample also belongs to another study, concerning T cell repertoires in aging, cancer and after chemotherapy. That study reports: Donors were grouped into six age bands spanning 30 or younger through 70 or older. Median generation probability rose over the chemotherapy interval in each cancer cohort, suggesting rebound thymic output. The repertoire data cannot show anything about immunological memory following chemotherapy.

The receptor comes from a human donor in good health. The sample comprised peripheral blood. The genes are TRBV20-1 and TRBJ2-7; without DNA, the TCRdb call of TRBD1 cannot be checked. The CDR3 protein is CSARSQGVYEQYF.